The 32 T cell receptor beta chains below come from one sample, sequenced in a study of T cells in localized non-small cell lung cancer. TCRdb keeps only in-frame clones here, not all; method: immunoSEQ multiplex PCR. The table shows some 64,000 clones, with 75% to 90% occurring only once. The specimen was peripheral blood, collected before any cancer treatment. Receptors were obtained from a woman aged 40-69 years with stage I lung adenocarcinoma.

The chain joins TRBV5-4 to TRBJ1-1; D might be TRBD1 (5 bases). CDR3 length: 15 residues. In germline, CDR1 is SGHNT, CDR2 YYREEE (reference sequence). Between the trimmed V and J ends, which lost 1 base and 2 bases, there was a span of 12 bases. CDR3 residues: CASSLSRTRNTEAFF. CDR3 coding DNA: TGTGCCAGCAGCTTGTCACGGACACGTAACACTGAAGCTTTCTTT.

The rearrangement joins TRBV15 to TRBJ1-1; D might be TRBD1 (6 bases). The CDR3 has 15 amino acids. CDR1 and CDR2 from the germline V gene are LNHNV and YYDKDF (reference sequence). The V end lost 4 bases, the J end lost 4 bases, and 16 bases lay between the germline ends. The CDR3 here is CATSILGGWGTEAFF. CDR3 in DNA: TGTGCCACCAGCATTTTAGGGGGTTGGGGCACTGAAGCTTTCTTT.

This rearrangement joins TRBV18 to TRBJ2-3; D might be TRBD1 (6 bases). Between the trimmed V and J ends, which lost 0 bases and 1 base, there was a span of 11 bases. The CDR3 has 16 amino acids. CDR1 is KGHSH, CDR2 LQKENI, per germline. CDR3 in amino acids: CASSPPGARGTDTQYF. CDR3 bases: TGTGCCAGCTCACCACCGGGGGCGCGAGGCACAGATACGCAGTATTTT.

The chain joins TRBV7-6 to TRBJ1-6, with 7 bases identical to TRBD1. The CDR3 has 16 residues. Germline assignment: CDR1 SGHVS and CDR2 FNYEAQ. The V segment lost 1 base and the J segment 6 bases; nucleotides outside the gene matches: 6. CDR3 residues: CASSLGGQLFNSPLHF. CDR3 sequence (DNA): TGTGCCAGCAGCTTAGGGGGACAGCTATTTAATTCACCCCTCCACTTT.

The chain links TRBV7-2 to TRBJ1-2; no clear D. In germline, CDR1 is SGHTA, CDR2 FQGNSA. V lost 5 bases to trimming and J lost 5 bases, with 18 bases between them. This CDR3 is 15 amino acids long. DNA for the CDR3: TGTGCCAGCAGCCCCTCATTCGGCCGGGAGTATGGCTACACCTTC. Translating gives CASSPSFGREYGYTF.

This chain uses TRBV5-1 with TRBJ2-1; 8 bases agree with TRBD2. J lost 3 bases, V lost 2 bases, and 4 bases had no gene match. CDR1 is SGHRS and CDR2 is YFSETQ in the germline V gene. The CDR3 is 15 residues long. CDR3 sequence reads: CASSFGLASYNEQFF. The CDR3 DNA is TGCGCCAGCAGCTTTGGACTAGCTAGCTACAATGAGCAGTTCTTC.

The V gene is TRBV5-1, the J gene TRBJ2-7, with a tentative D call TRBD1 (6 bases). Germline CDR1 is SGHRS and CDR2 is YFSETQ. The germline V and J ends were trimmed by 4 bases and 3 bases, with 14 bases remaining between them. The CDR3 sequence is 14 residues long. The chain's CDR3 is CASSLGGLGYEQYF. The CDR3 bases are TGCGCCAGCAGCCTAGGGGGTTTAGGCTACGAGCAGTACTTC. Complete variable domain (other parts from reference TRBV5-1 and TRBJ2-7): KAGVTQTPRYLIKTRGQQVTLSCSPISGHRSVSWYQQTPGQGLQFLFEYFSETQRNKGNFPGRFSGRQFSNSRSEMNVSTLELGDSALYLCASSLGGLGYEQYFGPGTRLTVT.

The chain uses TRBV7-8 and TRBJ1-2, with no clear D. This CDR3 has 14 amino acids. V lost 1 base, J lost 1 base, and 7 bases lay in between. The V gene's germline CDR1 is SGHVS and CDR2 FQNEAQ. CDR3 sequence reads: CASSLGVDNYGYTF. As DNA, the CDR3 is TGTGCCAGCAGCTTAGGGGTAGATAACTATGGCTACACCTTC.

V and J are TRBV30 and TRBJ2-4, with D possibly being TRBD1 or TRBD2 (5 bases each). The CDR3 runs to 16 residues. V gave up 4 bases and J gave up 0 bases, with 16 bases separating them. Germline V gene lookup returns CDR1 GTSNPN and CDR2 SVGIG (reference sequence). The CDR3 here is CAWINPRGLAKNIQYF. The CDR3 nucleotides are TGTGCCTGGATTAACCCCCGGGGCTTAGCCAAAAACATTCAGTACTTC. The whole variable domain, filled in from reference TRBV30 and TRBJ2-4, reads SQTIHQWPATLVQPVGSPLSLECTVEGTSNPNLYWYRQAAGRGLQLLFYSVGIGQISSEVPQNLSASRPQDRQFILSSKKLLLSDSGFYLCAWINPRGLAKNIQYFGAGTRLSVL.

The chain combines TRBV2 with TRBJ2-2; 8 nucleotides match TRBD1. The V gene end was trimmed by 4 bases and the J gene end by 6 bases; junction bases not matched to a gene: 7. The germline gives CDR1 SNHLY, CDR2 FYNNEI. CDR3 size: 15 residues. This CDR3 is CASSVRQGAAGELFF. Here the CDR3 DNA reads TGTGCCAGCAGTGTAAGGCAGGGGGCGGCCGGGGAGCTGTTTTTT.

This clone was detected only once. V and J are TRBV7-2 and TRBJ1-4, with D perhaps matching TRBD1 (6 bases). Germline V CDR1 and CDR2: SGHTA, FQGNSA. This CDR3 has 15 amino acids. V shed 5 bases and J shed 6 bases, with 16 bases lying between them. CDR3 in DNA: TGTGCCAGCAGCAACCCTCGGGGGCTCGATGAAAAACTGTTTTTT. It specifies CASSNPRGLDEKLFF.

V and J are TRBV5-4 and TRBJ2-1; TRBD2 is a possible D gene (6 bases). Germline V gives CDR1 SGHNT, CDR2 YYREEE (reference sequence). Trimming pared 5 bases from V and 4 bases from J, leaving 16 bases between. This CDR3 comprises 15 residues. The CDR3 DNA follows: TGTGCCAGCAGTCTACTTAGCGGAGAATACAATGAGCAGTTCTTC. This gives the protein CASSLLSGEYNEQFF.

This clone was counted once. The chain combines TRBV2 with TRBJ2-1; D possibly corresponds to TRBD1 (6 bases). CDR3 size: 16 residues. Between the trimmed V and J ends, which lost 3 bases and 7 bases, there was a span of 19 bases. Germline CDR1 reads SNHLY; CDR2 reads FYNNEI. In DNA form, the CDR3 reads TGTGCCAGCAGTGATATGGGACAAAGAGGAGAAAATGAGCAGTTCTTC. It encodes CASSDMGQRGENEQFF.

The chain carries TRBV5-5 and TRBJ2-7, with 8 bases identical to TRBD1. The CDR3 spans 15 residues. The germline V gene encodes CDR1 SGHKS and CDR2 YYEKEE (reference sequence). V shed 4 bases, J shed 1 base, and the junction held 7 bases outside the gene matches. Here the CDR3 reads CASSPGTGASYEQYF. CDR3 DNA sequence: TGTGCCAGCAGCCCTGGGACAGGAGCATCCTACGAGCAGTACTTC.

This chain connects TRBV10-3 to TRBJ2-7, with a weak D call TRBD1 (7 bases). Deletions cut 3 bases from V and 5 bases from J, with 14 bases between. CDR1 ENHRY and CDR2 SYGVKD come from the germline V gene. The CDR3 is 14 amino acids. Here the CDR3 DNA reads TGTGCCATCAGTGACAGGAGCAGGGGGGACGAGCAGTACTTC. This encodes CAISDRSRGDEQYF.

This rearrangement joins TRBV15 to TRBJ1-1; D is possibly TRBD1 (5 bases). The germline V gene has CDR1 LNHNV and CDR2 YYDKDF (reference sequence). The V end lost 8 bases, the J end lost 7 bases, and 17 bases lay between the germline ends. The CDR3 is 13 amino acids. The CDR3 DNA sequence: TGTGCCACCGGACAACCCCTAAGAGGTGAAGCTTTCTTT. Translating gives CATGQPLRGEAFF.

The chain couples TRBV7-2 to TRBJ2-3; 8 bases match TRBD1. CDR3 length equals 16 residues. Trimming cost V 2 bases and J 2 bases; bases outside gene matches: 6. CDR1 SGHTA and CDR2 FQGNSA come from the germline V gene. The CDR3 loop is CASSLIGQGNTDTQYF. The CDR3 DNA reads TGTGCCAGCAGCTTAATAGGACAGGGAAACACAGATACGCAGTATTTT.

The chain couples TRBV2 to TRBJ1-4, with 8 bases that match TRBD1. The ends lost 11 bases at V and 3 bases at J; junction bases unmatched: 8. Germline V gene lookup returns CDR1 SNHLY and CDR2 FYNNEI. CDR3 length equals 14 residues. CDR3 sequence reads: CAGKKDRANEKLFF. The CDR3 DNA sequence: TGTGCCGGAAAGAAGGACAGGGCTAATGAAAAACTGTTTTTT.

This chain links TRBV7-2 with TRBJ2-3, with D perhaps matching TRBD1 or TRBD2 (5 bases each). Germline CDR1 is SGHTA and CDR2 is FQGNSA. There are 12 residues in the CDR3. Deletions cut 5 bases from V and 6 bases from J, with 9 bases between. The CDR3 loop is CASSPGPDTQYF. DNA for the CDR3: TGTGCCAGCAGCCCGGGACCGGATACGCAGTATTTT.

This clone appeared a single time. This sequence joins TRBV19 and TRBJ2-1; D is possibly TRBD2 (6 bases). V lost 6 bases and J lost 2, with 8 bases in between. This CDR3 contains 13 residues. Germline V gene lookup returns CDR1 LNHDA and CDR2 SQIVND (reference sequence). This chain's CDR3 is CASRRGTYNEQFF. Written as DNA, the CDR3 is TGTGCCAGTAGACGGGGGACCTACAATGAGCAGTTCTTC. Full variable domain (rest looked up from reference TRBV19 and TRBJ2-1): DGGITQSPKYLFRKEGQNVTLSCEQNLNHDAMYWYRQDPGQGLRLIYYSQIVNDFQKGDIAEGYSVSREKKESFPLTVTSAQKNPTAFYLCASRRGTYNEQFFGPGTRLTVL.

The CDR3 loop is CATRPGHFYEQYF. CDR3 nucleotide sequence: TGTGCCACGAGACCGGGCCACTTCTACGAGCAGTACTTC. This chain joins TRBV28 and TRBJ2-7; the D is unclear. CDR1 MDHEN and CDR2 SYDVKM come from the germline V gene. CDR3 size: 13 residues. V lost 10 bases, J lost 3 bases, and 16 bases lay in between.

The V call is TRBV6-5, the J call TRBJ2-1; TRBD2 agrees at 13 bases. Trimming removed 7 bases from V and 6 bases from J; junction bases left unmatched: 6. CDR1 is MNHEY, CDR2 SVGAGI, per germline. This CDR3 has 15 residues. The CDR3 nucleotides read TGTGCCAGCACAAAAAGGACTAGCGGGAGCAATGAGCAGTTCTTC. Translating it yields CASTKRTSGSNEQFF.

The CDR3 loop is CASSSSLGYSTDTQYF. Written as DNA, the CDR3 is TGTGCCAGCAGCAGCAGCCTGGGGTATAGCACAGATACGCAGTATTTT. The chain employs TRBV7-2 and TRBJ2-3; D is undetermined. With 5 bases removed from V and 0 bases from J, the gap between germline ends came to 15 bases. The germline V gene encodes CDR1 SGHTA and CDR2 FQGNSA. This CDR3 contains 16 residues.

The chain couples TRBV18 to TRBJ1-1, with D possibly being TRBD1 (5 bases). Germline V gene sequence: CDR1 KGHSH, CDR2 LQKENI. The V gene lost 8 bases and the J gene lost 6 bases, with 31 bases spanning the gap. This CDR3 is 18 amino acids long. This CDR3 is CASNRGGRLRDVHAEAFF. CDR3 coding DNA: TGTGCCAGCAACCGGGGGGGAAGACTCAGGGACGTTCATGCTGAAGCTTTCTTT.

The genes are TRBV18 and TRBJ1-1; D is possibly TRBD1 (5 bases). This CDR3 contains 15 residues. Per the germline V gene, CDR1 is KGHSH and CDR2 is LQKENI. Trimming took 6 bases from V and 1 from J, leaving 15 bases between them. The CDR3 DNA sequence: TGTGCCAGCTCGCCTGCGTCCAGGGCGAACACTGAAGCTTTCTTT. This translates into CASSPASRANTEAFF. Complete variable domain (other parts from reference TRBV18 and TRBJ1-1): NAGVMQNPRHLVRRRGQEARLRCSPMKGHSHVYWYRQLPEEGLKFMVYLQKENIIDESGMPKERFSAEFPKEGPSILRIQQVVRGDSAAYFCASSPASRANTEAFFGQGTRLTVV.

The V call is TRBV28, the J call TRBJ1-1; D might be TRBD1 (6 bases). Trimming cost V 5 bases and J 5 bases, with 18 bases left between them. The CDR3 has 15 residues. Germline V gene sequence: CDR1 MDHEN, CDR2 SYDVKM. CDR3 sequence: CASSSPAGAGTEAFF. The CDR3 DNA is TGTGCCAGCAGTAGCCCCGCAGGGGCCGGGACTGAAGCTTTCTTT.

This rearrangement joins TRBV4-3 to TRBJ2-1, with TRBD2 identical over 7 bases. V shed 0 bases and J 12 bases; nucleotides not matched to a gene: 11. Per germline, CDR1 LGHNA and CDR2 YSLEER. This CDR3 comprises 15 residues. The CDR3 protein is CASSQDRVTSVGQFF. CDR3 coding DNA: TGCGCCAGCAGCCAAGATCGGGTCACTAGCGTTGGGCAGTTCTTC.

The chain combines TRBV7-2 with TRBJ2-3; D unresolved. Deletions cut 6 bases from V and 2 bases from J, with 12 bases between. Per germline, CDR1 SGHTA and CDR2 FQGNSA. CDR3 length equals 14 residues. This CDR3 is CASSLLYHTDTQYF. The DNA for the CDR3 is TGTGCCAGCAGTCTCCTTTACCACACAGATACGCAGTATTTT. Full variable domain (remainder filled in from reference TRBV7-2 and TRBJ2-3): GAGVSQSPSNKVTEKGKDVELRCDPISGHTALYWYRQSLGQGLEFLIYFQGNSAPDKSGLPSDRFSAERTGGSVSTLTIQRTQQEDSAVYLCASSLLYHTDTQYFGPGTRLTVL.

V is TRBV10-3 and J is TRBJ2-1, with 11 bases matching TRBD2. The trim removed 5 bases at V and 3 bases at J, leaving 9 bases unmatched. There are 17 residues in the CDR3. CDR1 is ENHRY, CDR2 SYGVKD, per germline. CDR3 DNA sequence: TGTGCCATCAGTCGAAAGACCGGGACTAGCGGCTACAATGAGCAGTTCTTC. Its protein product is CAISRKTGTSGYNEQFF.

In regard to this clone: The junction differs from germline at one of its ends, possibly a read error. This rearrangement joins TRBV27 to TRBJ2-2; D assignment may be TRBD1 or TRBD2 (5 bases each). Germline CDR1 is MNHEY and CDR2 is SMNVEV (reference sequence). This CDR3 region has 15 residues. The CDR3 nucleotides read TGTGCCAGCAGCTGGGAGACAGAGAACTCCGGGGAGCTGTTTTTT. Encoded protein: CASSWETENSGELFF.

The chain employs TRBV7-9 and TRBJ2-1; TRBD2 might be the D (6 bases). CDR1 is SEHNR, CDR2 FQNEAQ, per germline (reference sequence). This CDR3 comprises 16 residues. V lost 5 bases and J 7 bases, leaving 21 bases between the germline ends. CDR3 DNA: TGTGCCAGCAGCGGAGGTGCCGGGACTCCTGGGAATGAGCAGTTCTTC. Its protein is CASSGGAGTPGNEQFF.

This clone was seen a few times. DNA of the CDR3: TGTGCCAGCAGTTTGACAGGGGGCAGTGGCTACACCTTC. This sequence encodes CASSLTGGSGYTF. The gene calls are TRBV27 and TRBJ1-2; TRBD1 matches at 10 bases. Germline trimming cut 3 bases from V and 7 bases from J; bases unmatched to any gene: 2. In germline, CDR1 is MNHEY, CDR2 SMNVEV (reference sequence). This CDR3 is built from 13 residues.